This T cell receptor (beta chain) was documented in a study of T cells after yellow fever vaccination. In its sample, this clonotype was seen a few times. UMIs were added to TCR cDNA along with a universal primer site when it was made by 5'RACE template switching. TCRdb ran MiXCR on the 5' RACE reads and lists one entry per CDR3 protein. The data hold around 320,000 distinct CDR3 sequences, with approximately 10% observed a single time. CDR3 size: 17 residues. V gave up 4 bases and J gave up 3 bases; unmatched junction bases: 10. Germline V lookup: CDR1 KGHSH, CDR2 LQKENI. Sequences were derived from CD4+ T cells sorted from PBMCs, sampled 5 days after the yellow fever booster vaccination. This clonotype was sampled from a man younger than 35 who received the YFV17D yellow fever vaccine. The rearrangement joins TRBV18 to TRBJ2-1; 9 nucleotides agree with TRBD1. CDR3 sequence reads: CASSLTGTGRGYNEQFF. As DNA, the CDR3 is TGTGCCAGCTCACTTACCGGGACAGGGAGAGGCTACAATGAGCAGTTCTTC.